The T cell receptor beta chain under discussion was sequenced for a study of blood T cell repertoires in COVID-19. Clones were read by immunoSEQ multiplex PCR, and TCRdb kept only the in-frame ones, dropping some. The repertoire holds 150,000 or so clones, with 70% to 90% as singletons. A few counts support this clone. The CDR3 has 14 amino acids. CDR1 is SGHTS, CDR2 YDEGEE, per germline. V was shortened by 5 bases and J by 4 bases, with 12 bases between the two germline ends. The sample comprised peripheral blood. The V gene is TRBV5-8, the J gene TRBJ1-4, with a weak D call TRBD1 (5 bases). This TCR was sampled from a woman aged 60-75 years with COVID-19, enrolled during active disease. DNA of the CDR3: TGTGCCAGCAGTATGGGGCAGGGTAATGAAAAACTGTTTTTT. This codes for CASSMGQGNEKLFF.